This T cell receptor beta chain comes out of a study of cytomegalovirus exposure and HLA in healthy donors. Whole-study findings and limits: Most CMV-associated TCR beta chains appeared HLA-restricted in a later analysis. Researchers counted roughly 150 TCR beta chains as cytomegalovirus-associated.

V gave up 6 bases and J gave up 0 bases; unmatched junction bases: 9. The CDR3 loop spans 18 amino acids. The germline CDR1 and CDR2 sequences are SNHLY and FYNNEI. With 60 Vbeta and 13 Jbeta primers, the PCR was carried out. Produced via immunoSEQ multiplex PCR; TCRdb's table is partial and in-frame only. The table includes some 120,000 clones, 60% to 85% detected once. Comment on this clone: The antigen remains undetermined.

V usage is TRBV2 and J usage is TRBJ1-6; 9 nucleotides agree with TRBD1. The TCR was taken from a woman aged 40 to 50 in good health and CMV-seropositive. Material for sequencing was PBMCs. CDR3 sequence reads: CASSGRTGAFSYNSPLHF. The DNA of the CDR3 is TGTGCCAGCAGCGGTAGGACAGGGGCATTCTCCTATAATTCACCCCTCCACTTT.